The subject of this entry is one TCR beta chain. This CDR3 comprises 12 residues. Germline V gives CDR1 SNHLY, CDR2 FYNNEI. V was cut by 4 bases and J by 6 bases, with 7 bases left in between. This sample is drawn from a study of blood T cells in healthy people across ages. A J-beta primer mix and a sample-barcoded 5' primer were used in a second PCR of roughly 7 to 12 cycles. One entry per CDR3 protein results from TCRdb running MiXCR on the 5' RACE reads. The data show approximately 850,000 distinct CDR3 sequences, roughly 60% seen once. Sequencing input: blood. The chain has TRBV2 and TRBJ1-5; D is unresolved. The sequence came from a man aged 25-40 years in good health. The chain's CDR3 is CASSAQLQPQHF. CDR3 bases: TGTGCCAGCAGTGCGCAGCTTCAGCCCCAGCATTTT. The entire variable domain, with the rest obtained from reference TRBV2 and TRBJ1-5, is as follows: EPEVTQTPSHQVTQMGQEVILRCVPISNHLYFYWYRQILGQKVEFLVSFYNNEISEKSEIFDDQFSVERPDGSNFTLKIRSTKLEDSAMYFCASSAQLQPQHFGDGTRLSIL.